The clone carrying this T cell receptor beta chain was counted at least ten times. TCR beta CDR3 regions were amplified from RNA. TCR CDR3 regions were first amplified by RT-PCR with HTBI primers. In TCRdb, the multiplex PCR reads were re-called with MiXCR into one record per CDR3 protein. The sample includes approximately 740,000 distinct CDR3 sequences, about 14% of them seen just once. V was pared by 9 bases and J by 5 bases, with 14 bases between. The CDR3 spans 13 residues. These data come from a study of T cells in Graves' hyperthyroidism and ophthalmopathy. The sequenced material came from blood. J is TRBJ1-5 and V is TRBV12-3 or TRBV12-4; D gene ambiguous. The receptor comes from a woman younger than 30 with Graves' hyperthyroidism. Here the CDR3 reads CASTQNPHQPQHF. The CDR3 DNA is TGTGCCAGTACTCAGAACCCTCATCAGCCCCAGCATTTT.